This T cell receptor (beta chain) was obtained from a study of blood T cell repertoires in COVID-19. Study-wide background: Donors in the United States, Italy and Spain gave samples during acute or convalescent COVID-19. PBMCs, B-cell-depleted T cells, or T cells provided the cDNA or gDNA that made up the material.

This CDR3 contains 13 residues. V gave up 4 bases and J gave up 4 bases, with 11 bases separating them. This clone was counted at least ten times. As processed by the authors: The assay estimated nucleated cells by amplifying reference gene primers. The assay was immunoSEQ multiplex PCR, and TCRdb's table has in-frame clones only and misses some. For V, J and clone size, that table is used; D and trimming come from the DNA. The sample includes tens of thousands of clones, about 81% of them seen just once. The source of this sequence is an elderly man with acute or convalescent COVID-19. The genes are TRBV12-3 or TRBV12-4 and TRBJ2-7; tentatively, D is TRBD2 (6 bases). The specimen was peripheral blood. CDR3 coding DNA: TGTGCCAGCAGTTCCCCTAGCGCGTACGAGCAGTACTTC. Encoded protein: CASSSPSAYEQYF.